Shown below are 31 T cell receptor beta chains from a single sample sequenced in a study of shared clonotypes between healthy human individuals. Clones were read by immunoSEQ multiplex PCR, and TCRdb kept only the in-frame ones, dropping some. The sample gives about 2.4 million clones, around 94% of which show up once; around 0.14% is in the top ten. What was sequenced was naive CD4+ T cells sorted from blood. The subset was: CD45RA+ positively selected. All receptors come from a young man in good health.

V is TRBV18 and J is TRBJ2-5, with D possibly being TRBD2 (7 bases). CDR3 size: 14 residues. From germline, CDR1 is KGHSH and CDR2 LQKENI. The V end lost 5 bases, the J end lost 5 bases, and 15 bases lay between the germline ends. The DNA of the CDR3 is TGTGCCAGCTCATCGGGGGGCATCGGGGAGACCCAGTACTTC. Protein product: CASSSGGIGETQYF.

The chain links TRBV14 to TRBJ2-1, with a tentative D call TRBD2 (5 bases). V was pared by 5 bases and J by 9 bases, with 14 bases between. This CDR3 region has 13 residues. From germline, CDR1 is SGHDN and CDR2 FVKESK. The chain's CDR3 is CASSLNLGVEQFF. The CDR3 DNA follows: TGTGCCAGCAGCTTGAACCTGGGAGTTGAGCAGTTCTTC.

This clone was observed once. The chain joins TRBV28 to TRBJ2-2; D is possibly TRBD1 (6 bases). V was clipped by 2 bases and J by 3 bases, with 7 bases between them. Per germline, CDR1 MDHEN and CDR2 SYDVKM. The CDR3 sequence is 14 residues long. The CDR3 loop is CASSLTGHTGELFF. The DNA for the CDR3 is TGTGCCAGCAGTTTAACAGGGCACACCGGGGAGCTGTTTTTT.

About this clone itself: Additional DNA sequences in this sample encode the identical CDR3. The chain combines TRBV4-1 with TRBJ2-7, with 7 bases lining up with TRBD2. The J segment lost 3 bases and the V segment lost 1 base, leaving 3 bases of the junction unmatched. There are 14 residues in the CDR3. CDR1 MGHRA and CDR2 YSYEKL come from the germline V gene. The DNA for the CDR3 is TGCGCCAGCAGCCAAGTCGGCGGGAGCTACGAGCAGTACTTC. It is translated as CASSQVGGSYEQYF.

This chain joins TRBV4-1 and TRBJ2-5; D call uncertain. The CDR3 is 13 residues long. Germline assignment: CDR1 MGHRA and CDR2 YSYEKL. V lost 1 base and J lost 4, with 7 bases in between. The CDR3 loop is CASSQALIETQYF. Here the CDR3 DNA reads TGCGCCAGCAGCCAAGCGTTAATAGAGACCCAGTACTTC.

This clone was seen a few times. This sequence joins TRBV20-1 and TRBJ1-1; D may be TRBD1 (5 bases). The CDR3 spans 11 residues. From germline, CDR1 is DFQATT and CDR2 SNEGSKA (reference sequence). V was clipped by 0 bases and J by 9 bases, with 8 bases between them. For the CDR3, the DNA is TGCAGTGCTAGAGATCAGGGCAAAGCTTTCTTT. This translates into CSARDQGKAFF.

The chain couples TRBV6-5 to TRBJ2-7; D is possibly TRBD1 or TRBD2 (5 bases each). The germline V and J ends were trimmed by 7 bases and 5 bases, with 9 bases remaining between them. The length of the CDR3 is 11 residues. Germline values: CDR1 MNHEY, CDR2 SVGAGI. The CDR3 DNA is TGTGCCAGCACCCGGGGCCACGAGCAGTACTTC. Translating it yields CASTRGHEQYF.

This clone was counted once. CDR3 coding DNA: TGTGCCAGCAGCCGATTCGAGGCCAACGTCCTGACTTTC. Amino acid sequence: CASSRFEANVLTF. The V call is TRBV7-3, the J call TRBJ2-6; D uncertain. Germline values: CDR1 SGHTA, CDR2 FQGTGA. The CDR3 is 13 amino acids. V lost 5 bases to trimming and J lost 6 bases, with 8 bases between them.

The chain employs TRBV10-3 and TRBJ2-5; 8 bases are a match to TRBD1. Unmatched junction bases numbered 6, after V lost 0 bases and J lost 0 bases. The CDR3 sequence is 17 residues long. Germline V lookup: CDR1 ENHRY, CDR2 SYGVKD. CDR3 in DNA: TGTGCCATCAGTGAGTCAAGGACAGGGATGTACCAAGAGACCCAGTACTTC. Its translation: CAISESRTGMYQETQYF.

This clone was seen a single time. This chain connects TRBV6-6 to TRBJ2-1; 9 bases match TRBD1. The CDR3 extends over 16 amino acids. CDR1 and CDR2 from the germline V gene are MNHNY and SVGAGI (reference sequence). With 5 bases clipped from V and 3 bases from J, the junction kept 8 bases outside the gene matches. The CDR3 is CASSHRPGQGYNEQFF. CDR3 nucleotide sequence: TGTGCCAGCAGTCATCGACCGGGACAGGGCTACAATGAGCAGTTCTTC.

This clone was recorded once. The rearrangement uses TRBV7-2 and TRBJ1-6; 7 bases are a match to TRBD1. CDR1 is SGHTA and CDR2 is FQGNSA in the germline V gene. This CDR3 spans 17 amino acids. Trimming removed 4 bases from V and 0 bases from J; junction bases left unmatched: 6. The CDR3 nucleotides are TGTGCCAGCAGCTACCGGACAGGTGACTCCTATAATTCACCCCTCCACTTT. Protein product: CASSYRTGDSYNSPLHF.

V usage is TRBV7-2 and J usage is TRBJ1-1; D not resolved. The germline CDR1 and CDR2 sequences are SGHTA and FQGNSA. V was pared by 6 bases and J by 2 bases, with 19 bases between. The CDR3 is 16 residues long. Here the CDR3 reads CASSRRHMIPNTEAFF. CDR3 in DNA: TGTGCCAGCAGTCGAAGACATATGATCCCTAACACTGAAGCTTTCTTT. The variable domain in full, completed from reference TRBV7-2 and TRBJ1-1, reads GAGVSQSPSNKVTEKGKDVELRCDPISGHTALYWYRQSLGQGLEFLIYFQGNSAPDKSGLPSDRFSAERTGGSVSTLTIQRTQQEDSAVYLCASSRRHMIPNTEAFFGQGTRLTVV.

The chain carries TRBV4-1 and TRBJ1-1, with 9 nucleotides matching TRBD1. This CDR3 region has 15 residues. Germline V lookup: CDR1 MGHRA, CDR2 YSYEKL. Trimming at V came to 3 bases and at J to 3 bases, leaving 5 bases not matched to a gene. CDR3 residues: CASSQRTGADTEAFF. CDR3 sequence (DNA): TGCGCCAGCAGCCAGCGGACAGGGGCAGACACTGAAGCTTTCTTT.

The J gene is TRBJ2-1, the V gene TRBV7-2; D not certain. Trimming removed 3 bases from V and 9 bases from J, with 12 bases in between. The germline CDR1 and CDR2 sequences are SGHTA and FQGNSA. The CDR3 covers 13 residues. CDR3: CASSFPLRVEQFF. The CDR3 DNA reads TGTGCCAGCAGCTTTCCCCTCCGGGTTGAGCAGTTCTTC.

V and J are TRBV6-1 and TRBJ2-1, with 11 bases identical to TRBD2. Germline assignment: CDR1 MNHNS and CDR2 SASEGT. This CDR3 has 15 amino acids. Germline trimming cut 2 bases from V and 4 bases from J; bases unmatched to any gene: 1. Written as DNA, the CDR3 is TGTGCCAGCAGTGAAACTAGCGGGGGATACAATGAGCAGTTCTTC. It codes for CASSETSGGYNEQFF.

The chain uses TRBV11-3 and TRBJ2-3, with D possibly being TRBD1 or TRBD2 (6 bases each). Deletions cut 10 bases from V and 2 bases from J, with 10 bases between. CDR3 size: 12 residues. Germline V gene lookup returns CDR1 SGHNT and CDR2 YENEEA. Here the CDR3 DNA reads TGTGCCATAAGGGGGGTCACAGATACGCAGTATTTT. Its translation: CAIRGVTDTQYF.

The gene calls are TRBV30 and TRBJ1-1, with D uncertain. V gave up 2 bases and J gave up 4 bases, with 17 bases separating them. This CDR3 region has 15 residues. CDR1 and CDR2 from the germline V gene are GTSNPN and SVGIG (reference sequence). CDR3 sequence reads: CAWSSEVSPVTEAFF. DNA for the CDR3: TGTGCCTGGAGTTCAGAAGTAAGCCCGGTCACTGAAGCTTTCTTT.

The rearrangement links TRBV5-6 to TRBJ1-1, with TRBD1 matching 7 bases. CDR3 length equals 13 residues. Germline assignment: CDR1 SGHDT and CDR2 YYEEEE. With 4 bases clipped from V and 11 bases from J, the junction kept 11 bases outside the gene matches. This chain's CDR3 is CASSPGRDRGAFF. The CDR3 DNA reads as TGTGCCAGCAGCCCGGGTCGGGACAGAGGGGCTTTCTTT.

The chain joins TRBV15 to TRBJ2-5; the match to TRBD2 covers 8 bases. Germline V gives CDR1 LNHNV, CDR2 YYDKDF (reference sequence). After removal of 0 bases from V and 3 bases from J, the junction contained 9 bases not matched to a gene. The CDR3 is 17 amino acids. The CDR3 coding sequence is TGTGCCACCAGCAGAGATTCGGGACTAGTGCTAAAAGAGACCCAGTACTTC. Encoded protein: CATSRDSGLVLKETQYF. Full variable domain (outside the CDR3, taken from reference TRBV15 and TRBJ2-5): DAMVIQNPRYQVTQFGKPVTLSCSQTLNHNVMYWYQQKSSQAPKLLFHYYDKDFNNEADTPDNFQSRRPNTSFCFLDIRSPGLGDTAMYLCATSRDSGLVLKETQYFGPGTRLLVL.

The rearrangement uses TRBV21-1 and TRBJ2-5; the D call TRBD2 from the table was never checked on the DNA. TRBV21-1 is marked as a pseudogene. The CDR3 sequence is 15 residues long. The CDR3 region has the DNA TGTGCCAGCAGCAAAGGGGTAGGGGGGGCGGAGACCCAGTACTTC. Its protein is CASSKGVGGAETQYF.

This chain links TRBV4-3 with TRBJ2-3; the match to TRBD2 covers 9 bases. V lost 1 base and J lost 5; bases outside the gene matches: 4. The CDR3 is 15 residues long. Germline V gene lookup returns CDR1 LGHNA and CDR2 YSLEER. The CDR3: CASSQGGRAQDTQYF. CDR3 nucleotide sequence: TGCGCCAGCAGCCAAGGCGGGAGGGCTCAAGATACGCAGTATTTT.

This chain connects TRBV4-3 to TRBJ2-1, with D maybe TRBD2 (6 bases). V dropped 2 bases and J dropped 5 bases, with 13 bases sitting between them. The CDR3 is made up of 15 amino acids. CDR1 LGHNA and CDR2 YSLEER come from the germline V gene. The CDR3 sequence: CASSQLSGRDNEQFF. In DNA form, the CDR3 reads TGCGCCAGCAGCCAACTTAGCGGACGGGACAATGAGCAGTTCTTC.

This clone occurred once. The J gene is TRBJ1-4, the V gene TRBV6-6; 11 bases line up with TRBD1. Trimming at V came to 4 bases and at J to 7 bases, leaving 5 bases not matched to a gene. CDR3 size: 15 residues. Germline CDR1 and CDR2: MNHNY and SVGAGI (reference sequence). The CDR3 protein is CASSSGQGGTEKLFF. For the CDR3, the DNA is TGTGCCAGCAGTTCGGGACAGGGGGGGACTGAAAAACTGTTTTTT.

The gene calls are TRBV5-8 and TRBJ1-5, with 9 bases aligning to TRBD1. V was pared by 0 bases and J by 6 bases, with 4 bases of the junction left unmatched. The CDR3 contains 15 residues. The germline CDR1 and CDR2 sequences are SGHTS and YDEGEE. The CDR3 protein is CASSLDRGPGQPQHF. The CDR3 nucleotides read TGTGCCAGCAGCTTGGACAGGGGGCCTGGTCAGCCCCAGCATTTT.

This clone was counted only a few times. The chain carries TRBV2 and TRBJ1-5; 7 bases are shared with TRBD1. Unmatched junction bases numbered 4, after V lost 7 bases and J lost 7 bases. In germline, CDR1 is SNHLY, CDR2 FYNNEI. This CDR3 is 12 amino acids long. The CDR3 loop is CASNLGQQPQHF. DNA of the CDR3: TGTGCCAGCAATCTGGGACAGCAGCCCCAGCATTTT.

This clone was seen only once. The rearrangement links TRBV10-3 to TRBJ2-2; TRBD1 matches at 10 bases. The CDR3 is 15 amino acids. Germline lookup yields CDR1 ENHRY and CDR2 SYGVKD. Trimming removed 6 bases from V and 7 bases from J; junction bases left unmatched: 8. The CDR3 coding sequence is TGTGCCATCAGGGGACAGGGGATCTCGGGCGGGGAGCTGTTTTTT. It translates to CAIRGQGISGGELFF.

This chain links TRBV6-1 with TRBJ2-1; TRBD2 aligns across 9 bases. This CDR3 contains 17 residues. The V and J ends lost 4 bases and 5 bases, in that order; junction bases with no gene match: 12. Germline V lookup: CDR1 MNHNS, CDR2 SASEGT. The CDR3 region has the DNA TGTGCCAGCAGTGCCGGGACTAGCTTATTATCCCACAATGAGCAGTTCTTC. Translation gives CASSAGTSLLSHNEQFF.

The chain combines TRBV5-4 with TRBJ2-7; 13 positions agree with TRBD2. The CDR3 is made up of 15 amino acids. The V and J ends lost 4 bases and 2 bases, in that order; junction bases with no gene match: 3. CDR1 and CDR2 (germline): SGHNT, YYREEE (reference sequence). CDR3 sequence (DNA): TGTGCCAGCAGCACGGGACTAGCGGGGCCCTACGAGCAGTACTTC. Amino acids: CASSTGLAGPYEQYF.

V usage is TRBV18 and J usage is TRBJ2-2, with 7 bases fitting TRBD2. After removal of 4 bases from V and 6 bases from J, the junction contained 5 bases not matched to a gene. CDR1 is KGHSH, CDR2 LQKENI, per germline. CDR3 length: 14 residues. CDR3 sequence reads: CASSQLAFPGELFF. Written as DNA, the CDR3 is TGTGCCAGCTCACAACTAGCGTTCCCCGGGGAGCTGTTTTTT.

The chain uses TRBV7-3 and TRBJ2-2, with D possibly being TRBD2 (6 bases). The germline gives CDR1 SGHTA, CDR2 FQGTGA. V was trimmed by 3 bases and J by 6 bases, leaving 11 bases between them. The CDR3 length is 14 residues. The CDR3 region has the DNA TGTGCCAGCAGCTTCCACCGGGACTCCGGGGAGCTGTTTTTT. Its protein product is CASSFHRDSGELFF.

Turning to this clone: The identical CDR3 is also encoded by other nucleotide sequences in the sample. The V gene is TRBV6-5, the J gene TRBJ1-2; 8 bases are a match to TRBD1. Germline values: CDR1 MNHEY, CDR2 SVGAGI. J gave up 8 bases and V 4 bases, and 3 bases lay outside the gene matches. The length of the CDR3 is 12 residues. The CDR3 is CASSSTGGGYTF. CDR3 nucleotides: TGTGCCAGCAGTTCCACAGGGGGAGGCTACACCTTC.